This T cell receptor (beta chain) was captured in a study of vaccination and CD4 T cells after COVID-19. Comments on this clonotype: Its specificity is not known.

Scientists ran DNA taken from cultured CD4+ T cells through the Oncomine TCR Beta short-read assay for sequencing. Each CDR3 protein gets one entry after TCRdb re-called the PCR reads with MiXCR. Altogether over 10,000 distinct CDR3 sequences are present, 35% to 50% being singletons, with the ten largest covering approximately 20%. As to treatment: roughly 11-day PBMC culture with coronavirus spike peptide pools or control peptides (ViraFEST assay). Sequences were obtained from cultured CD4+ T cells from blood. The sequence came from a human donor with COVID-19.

The chain's CDR3 is CSARGQGNSPLHF. The CDR3 DNA reads TGCAGTGCTAGGGGACAGGGGAATTCACCCCTCCACTTT. This chain joins TRBV20-1 and TRBJ1-6; the match to TRBD1 covers 10 bases. Germline V CDR1 and CDR2: DFQATT, SNEGSKA (reference sequence). After removal of 3 bases from V and 7 bases from J, the junction contained 0 bases not matched to a gene. The CDR3 is 13 amino acids.